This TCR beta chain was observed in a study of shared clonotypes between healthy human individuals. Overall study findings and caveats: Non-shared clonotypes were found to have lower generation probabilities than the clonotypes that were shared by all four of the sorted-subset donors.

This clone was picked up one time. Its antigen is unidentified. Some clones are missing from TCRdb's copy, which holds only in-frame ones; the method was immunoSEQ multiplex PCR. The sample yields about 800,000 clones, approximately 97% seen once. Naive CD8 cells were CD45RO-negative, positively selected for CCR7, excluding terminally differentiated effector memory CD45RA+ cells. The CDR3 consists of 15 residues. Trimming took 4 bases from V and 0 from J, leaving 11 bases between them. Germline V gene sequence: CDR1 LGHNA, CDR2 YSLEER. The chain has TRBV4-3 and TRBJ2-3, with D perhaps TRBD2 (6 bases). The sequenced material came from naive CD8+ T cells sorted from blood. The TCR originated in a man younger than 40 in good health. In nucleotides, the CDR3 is TGCGCCAGCAGCCCGGGACTGGAAAGCACAGATACGCAGTATTTT. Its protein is CASSPGLESTDTQYF.